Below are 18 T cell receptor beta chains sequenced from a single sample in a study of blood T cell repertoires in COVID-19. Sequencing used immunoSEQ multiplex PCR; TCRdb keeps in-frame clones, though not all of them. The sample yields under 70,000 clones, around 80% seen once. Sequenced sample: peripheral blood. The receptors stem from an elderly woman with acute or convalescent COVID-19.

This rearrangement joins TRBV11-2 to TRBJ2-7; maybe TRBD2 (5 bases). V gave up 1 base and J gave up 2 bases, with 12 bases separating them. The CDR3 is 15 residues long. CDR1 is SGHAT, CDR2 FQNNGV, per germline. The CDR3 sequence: CASSLGREQPYEQYF. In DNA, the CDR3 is TGTGCCAGCAGCTTAGGTAGGGAGCAACCCTACGAGCAGTACTTC.

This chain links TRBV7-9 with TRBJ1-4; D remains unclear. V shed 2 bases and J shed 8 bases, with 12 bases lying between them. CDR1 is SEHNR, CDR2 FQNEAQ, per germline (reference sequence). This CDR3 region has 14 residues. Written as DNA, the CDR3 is TGTGCCAGCAGCTTACAACAGTCAACGGAAAAACTGTTTTTT. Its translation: CASSLQQSTEKLFF.

CDR3: CATSRDPSYEQYF. Here the CDR3 DNA reads TGTGCCACCAGCAGAGATCCTAGCTACGAGCAGTACTTC. V gene TRBV15 combines with J gene TRBJ2-7, with no clear D. Germline-derived CDR1 and CDR2 are LNHNV and YYDKDF (reference sequence). The CDR3 consists of 13 residues. V dropped 0 bases and J dropped 3 bases, with 6 bases sitting between them. The whole variable domain, filled in from reference TRBV15 and TRBJ2-7, reads DAMVIQNPRYQVTQFGKPVTLSCSQTLNHNVMYWYQQKSSQAPKLLFHYYDKDFNNEADTPDNFQSRRPNTSFCFLDIRSPGLGDTAMYLCATSRDPSYEQYFGPGTRLTVT.

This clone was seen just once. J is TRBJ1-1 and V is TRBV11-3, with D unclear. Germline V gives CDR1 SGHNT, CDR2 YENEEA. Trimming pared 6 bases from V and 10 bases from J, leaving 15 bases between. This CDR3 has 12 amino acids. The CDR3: CASSSGGRAAFF. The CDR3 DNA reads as TGTGCCAGCAGTTCGGGCGGGCGCGCAGCTTTCTTT.

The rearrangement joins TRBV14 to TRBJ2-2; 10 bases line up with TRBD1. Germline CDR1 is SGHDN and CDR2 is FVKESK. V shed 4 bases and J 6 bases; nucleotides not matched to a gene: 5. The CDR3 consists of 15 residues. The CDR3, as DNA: TGTGCCAGCAGCCCCCCCGGACAGGGGGCCGGGGAGCTGTTTTTT. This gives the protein CASSPPGQGAGELFF.

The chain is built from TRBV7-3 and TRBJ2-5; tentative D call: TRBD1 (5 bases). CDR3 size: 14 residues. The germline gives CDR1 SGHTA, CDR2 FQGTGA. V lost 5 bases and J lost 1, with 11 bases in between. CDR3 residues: CASSKDSSQETQYF. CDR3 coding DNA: TGTGCCAGCAGCAAAGACAGTTCCCAAGAGACCCAGTACTTC.

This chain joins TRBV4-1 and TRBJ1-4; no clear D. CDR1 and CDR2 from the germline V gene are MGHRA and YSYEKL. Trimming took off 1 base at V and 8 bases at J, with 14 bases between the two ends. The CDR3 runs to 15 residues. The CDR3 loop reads CASSQASPGGEKLFF. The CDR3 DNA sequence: TGCGCCAGCAGCCAAGCCTCCCCAGGAGGGGAAAAACTGTTTTTT.

CDR3 sequence: CASSIERGGFEQYF. Written as DNA, the CDR3 is TGTGCCAGCAGCATAGAGCGGGGGGGATTCGAGCAGTACTTC. V usage is TRBV7-2 and J usage is TRBJ2-7, with TRBD2 matching 10 bases. The V and J ends lost 5 bases and 6 bases, in that order; junction bases with no gene match: 7. CDR1 and CDR2 from the germline V gene are SGHTA and FQGNSA. The CDR3 sequence is 14 residues long.

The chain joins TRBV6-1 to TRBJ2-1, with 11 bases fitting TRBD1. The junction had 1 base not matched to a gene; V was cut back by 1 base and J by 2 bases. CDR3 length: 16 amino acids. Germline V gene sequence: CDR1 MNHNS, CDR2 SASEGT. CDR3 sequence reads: CASSEEGQGAYNEQFF. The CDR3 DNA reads TGTGCCAGCAGTGAAGAGGGACAGGGGGCCTACAATGAGCAGTTCTTC.

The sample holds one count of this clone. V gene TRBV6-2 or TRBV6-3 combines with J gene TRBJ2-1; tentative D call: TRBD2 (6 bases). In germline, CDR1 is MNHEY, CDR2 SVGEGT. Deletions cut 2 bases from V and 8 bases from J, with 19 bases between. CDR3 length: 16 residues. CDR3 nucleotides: TGTGCCAGCAGTTACGTCCGGGGACTTATTTCCGATGAGCAGTTCTTC. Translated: CASSYVRGLISDEQFF.

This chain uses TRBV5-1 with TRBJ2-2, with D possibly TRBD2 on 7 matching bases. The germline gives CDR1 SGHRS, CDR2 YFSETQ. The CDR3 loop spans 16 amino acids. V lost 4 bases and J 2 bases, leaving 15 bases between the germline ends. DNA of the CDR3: TGCGCCAGCAGCAGCCGGGGGGCACCCAACACCGGGGAGCTGTTTTTT. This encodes CASSSRGAPNTGELFF.

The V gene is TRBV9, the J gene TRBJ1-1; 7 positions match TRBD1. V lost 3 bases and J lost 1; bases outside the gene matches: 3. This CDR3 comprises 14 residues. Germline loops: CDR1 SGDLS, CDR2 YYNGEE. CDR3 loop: CASSAGQRNTEAFF. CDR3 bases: TGTGCCAGCAGCGCGGGACAGCGGAACACTGAAGCTTTCTTT.

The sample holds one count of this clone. CDR3 region: CASSLQGDNSPLHF. CDR3 sequence (DNA): TGCGCCAGCAGCTTACAGGGCGATAATTCACCCCTCCACTTT. This sequence joins TRBV5-1 and TRBJ1-6, with D perhaps TRBD1 (6 bases). CDR1 is SGHRS and CDR2 is YFSETQ in the germline V gene. CDR3 size: 14 residues. V was clipped by 2 bases and J by 5 bases, with 8 bases between them.

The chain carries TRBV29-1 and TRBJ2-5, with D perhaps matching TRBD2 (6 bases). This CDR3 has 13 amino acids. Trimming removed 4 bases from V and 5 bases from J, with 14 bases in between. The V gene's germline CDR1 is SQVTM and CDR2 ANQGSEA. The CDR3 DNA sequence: TGCAGCGTTGGGCTAGGCGGGGTCGAGACCCAGTACTTC. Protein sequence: CSVGLGGVETQYF.

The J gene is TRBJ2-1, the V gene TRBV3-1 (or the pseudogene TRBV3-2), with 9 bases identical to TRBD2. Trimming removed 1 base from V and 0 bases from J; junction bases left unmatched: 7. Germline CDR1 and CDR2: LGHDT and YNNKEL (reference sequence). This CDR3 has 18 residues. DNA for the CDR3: TGTGCCAGCAGCCAAGCAGTTAGCGGGGGCGGCTCCTACAATGAGCAGTTCTTC. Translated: CASSQAVSGGGSYNEQFF.

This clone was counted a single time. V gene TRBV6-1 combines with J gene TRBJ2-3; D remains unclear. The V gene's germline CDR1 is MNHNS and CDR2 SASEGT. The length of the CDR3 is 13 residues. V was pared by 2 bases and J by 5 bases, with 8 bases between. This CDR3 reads CASSEYVVDTQYF. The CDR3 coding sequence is TGTGCCAGCAGTGAATATGTCGTAGATACGCAGTATTTT.

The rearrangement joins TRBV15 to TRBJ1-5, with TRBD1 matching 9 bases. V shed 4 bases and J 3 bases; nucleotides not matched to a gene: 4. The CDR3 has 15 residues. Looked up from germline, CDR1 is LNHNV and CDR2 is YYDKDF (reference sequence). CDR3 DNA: TGTGCCACCAGCAAGGGACAGGGATACAATCAGCCCCAGCATTTT. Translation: CATSKGQGYNQPQHF.

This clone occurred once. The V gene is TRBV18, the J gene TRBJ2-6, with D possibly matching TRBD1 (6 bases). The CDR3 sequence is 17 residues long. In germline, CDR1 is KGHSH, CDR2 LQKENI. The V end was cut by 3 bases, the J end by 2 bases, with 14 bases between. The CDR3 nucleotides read TGTGCCAGCTCACCTATCCTGGGGGCGACTGGGGCCAACGTCCTGACTTTC. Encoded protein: CASSPILGATGANVLTF.